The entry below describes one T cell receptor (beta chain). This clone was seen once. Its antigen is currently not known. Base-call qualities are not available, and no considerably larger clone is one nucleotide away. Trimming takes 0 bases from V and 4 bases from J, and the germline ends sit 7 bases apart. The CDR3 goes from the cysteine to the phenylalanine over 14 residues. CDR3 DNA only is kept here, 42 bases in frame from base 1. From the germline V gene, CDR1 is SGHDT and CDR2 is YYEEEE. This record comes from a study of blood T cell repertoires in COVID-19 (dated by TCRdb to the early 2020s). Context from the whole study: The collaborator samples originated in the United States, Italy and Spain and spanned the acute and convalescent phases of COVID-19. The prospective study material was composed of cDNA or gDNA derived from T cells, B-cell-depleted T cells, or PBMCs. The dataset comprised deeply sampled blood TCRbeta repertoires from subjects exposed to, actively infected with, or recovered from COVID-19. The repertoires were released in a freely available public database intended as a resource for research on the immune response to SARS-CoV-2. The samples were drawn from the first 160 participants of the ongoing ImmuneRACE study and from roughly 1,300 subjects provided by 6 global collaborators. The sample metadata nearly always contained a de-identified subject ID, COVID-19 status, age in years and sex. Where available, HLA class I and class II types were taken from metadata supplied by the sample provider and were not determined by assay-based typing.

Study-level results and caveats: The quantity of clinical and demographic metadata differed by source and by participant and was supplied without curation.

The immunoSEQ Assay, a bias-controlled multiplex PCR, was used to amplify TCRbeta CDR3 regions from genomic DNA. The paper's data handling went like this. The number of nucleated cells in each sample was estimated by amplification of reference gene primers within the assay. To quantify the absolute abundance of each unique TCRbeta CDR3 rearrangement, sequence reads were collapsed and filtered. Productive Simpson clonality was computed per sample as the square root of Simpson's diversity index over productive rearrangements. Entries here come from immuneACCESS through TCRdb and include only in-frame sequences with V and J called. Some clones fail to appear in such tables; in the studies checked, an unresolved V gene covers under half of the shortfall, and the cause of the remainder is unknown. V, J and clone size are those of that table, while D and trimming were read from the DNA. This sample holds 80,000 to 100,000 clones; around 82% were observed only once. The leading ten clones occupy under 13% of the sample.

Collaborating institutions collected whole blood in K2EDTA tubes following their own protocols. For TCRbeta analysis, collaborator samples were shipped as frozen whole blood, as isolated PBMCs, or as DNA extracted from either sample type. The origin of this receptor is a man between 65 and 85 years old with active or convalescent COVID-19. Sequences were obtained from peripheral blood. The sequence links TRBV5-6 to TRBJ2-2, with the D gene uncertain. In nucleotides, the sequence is TGTGCCAGCAGCTTGGACAGTCGCACCGGGGAGCTGTTTTTT. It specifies CASSLDSRTGELFF.